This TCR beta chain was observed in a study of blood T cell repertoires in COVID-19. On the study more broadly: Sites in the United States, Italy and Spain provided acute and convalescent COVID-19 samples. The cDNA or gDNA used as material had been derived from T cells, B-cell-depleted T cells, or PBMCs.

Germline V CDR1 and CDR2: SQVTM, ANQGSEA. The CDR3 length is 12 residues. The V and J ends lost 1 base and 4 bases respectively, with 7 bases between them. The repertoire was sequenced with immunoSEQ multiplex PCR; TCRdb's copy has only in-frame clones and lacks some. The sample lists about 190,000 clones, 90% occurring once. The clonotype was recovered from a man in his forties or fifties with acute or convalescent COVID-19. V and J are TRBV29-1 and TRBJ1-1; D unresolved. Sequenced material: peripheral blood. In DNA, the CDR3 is TGCAGCGTTGAAGGGCACAGCACTGAAGCTTTCTTT. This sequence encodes CSVEGHSTEAFF. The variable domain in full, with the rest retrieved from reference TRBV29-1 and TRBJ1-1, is SAVISQKPSRDICQRGTSLTIQCQVDSQVTMMFWYRQQPGQSLTLIATANQGSEATYESGFVIDKFPISRPNLTFSTLTVSNMSPEDSSIYLCSVEGHSTEAFFGQGTRLTVV.